What follows are 29 T cell receptor beta chains derived from one specimen sequenced in a study of T cells in women clearing cervical HPV infection. The assay was immunoSEQ multiplex PCR, and TCRdb's table has in-frame clones only and misses some. Recorded for this sample: about 33,000 clones. The sequencing input was blood buffy coat. These receptors originate from a woman between 18 and 70 years old with a cervical HPV16 infection that either progressed to CIN3+ or cleared (not recorded which).

With respect to this clone: Sequencing ends 3 residues short of the CDR3 end; the germline J gene provides the rest. The V call is TRBV5-1, the J call TRBJ2-3; 7 bases align to TRBD1. The CDR3 is 15 residues long. The germline gives CDR1 SGHRS, CDR2 YFSETQ. Trimming cost V 0 bases and J 4 bases; bases outside gene matches: 5. The CDR3 spells CASSLGDRVADTQYF. The CDR3 bases that were read are TGCGCCAGCAGCTTGGGAGACAGGGTGGCAGATACG.

Details on this clone: The DNA ends 3 residues before the CDR3 does, and the rest of the CDR3 is filled in from the germline J gene. The chain couples TRBV20-1 to TRBJ1-4; TRBD1 is a possible D gene (6 bases). Trimming took off 0 bases at V and 5 bases at J, with 10 bases between the two ends. Germline lookup yields CDR1 DFQATT and CDR2 SNEGSKA (reference sequence). CDR3 length: 14 amino acids. CDR3 in amino acids: CSAREGGANEKLFF. CDR3 bases read: TGCAGTGCTAGAGAGGGGGGGGCCAATGAAAAA.

In regard to this clone: The CDR3 goes on 3 residues after the read ends, and that part is filled in from the germline J gene. The J gene is TRBJ2-5, the V gene TRBV12-5, with TRBD1 identical over 9 bases. The CDR3 is made up of 14 amino acids. CDR1 LGHNT and CDR2 FRNRAP come from the germline V gene. V trimming: 5 bases; J trimming: 5 bases; junction bases outside the gene matches: 6. This chain's CDR3 is CASGPGTGFETQYF. The CDR3 bases that were read are TGTGCTAGTGGTCCGGGGACAGGGTTTGAGACC. The whole variable domain, remainder taken from reference TRBV12-5 and TRBJ2-5, is DARVTQTPRHKVTEMGQEVTMRCQPILGHNTVFWYRQTMMQGLELLAYFRNRAPLDDSGMPKDRFSAEMPDATLATLKIQPSEPRDSAVYFCASGPGTGFETQYFGPGTRLLVL.

About this clone itself: The read terminates 3 residues ahead of where the CDR3 ends, so the germline J gene completes it. The chain uses TRBV2 and TRBJ2-7; 8 bases map to TRBD1. The CDR3 contains 14 residues. The germline gives CDR1 SNHLY, CDR2 FYNNEI. The trim removed 4 bases at V and 4 bases at J, leaving 6 bases unmatched. Partial CDR3 DNA: TGTGCCAGCAGTGTGGGACAGGCGGTGTACGAG. This translates into CASSVGQAVYE. The CDR3, in full, reads CASSVGQAVYEQYF.

About this clone: The sequence runs out 3 residues before the end of the CDR3; the remainder is reconstructed from the germline J gene. V is TRBV5-1 and J is TRBJ2-5; D is unresolved. Trimming left V 2 bases short and J 1 base short, with 12 bases between. The germline V gene has CDR1 SGHRS and CDR2 YFSETQ. The CDR3 totals 15 residues. CDR3 in amino acids: CASSLRPTLQETQYF. The CDR3 DNA, read in part, is TGCGCCAGCAGCTTAAGACCGACACTCCAAGAGACC.

A remark on this clone: Sequence at one end of the junction differs from germline and may be a read error. Read sequence stops 3 residues before the CDR3 end, and the germline J gene provides the missing end. V is TRBV7-6 and J is TRBJ2-2; TRBD2 agrees at 11 bases. Germline V gives CDR1 SGHVS, CDR2 FNYEAQ. The length of the CDR3 is 16 residues. CDR3 sequence reads: CASSLGTSGHTRELFF. The CDR3 DNA, read in part, is TGTGCCAGCAGCCTCGGGACTAGCGGCCACACCAGGGAG.

About this clone: Sequencing ends 3 residues short of the CDR3 end; the germline J gene provides the rest. The genes are TRBV6-2 or TRBV6-3 and TRBJ1-1; a weak D match, TRBD1 (6 bases). Per germline, CDR1 MNHEY and CDR2 SVGEGT. V was trimmed by 6 bases and J by 4 bases, leaving 12 bases between them. This CDR3 comprises 13 residues. Partial CDR3 DNA: TGTGCCAGCAGACCAGGGGAGAGCACTGAA. This gives the protein CASRPGESTE. The complete CDR3 sequence is CASRPGESTEAFF.

This clone is labeled medium-sized based on frequency. The sequenced fragment ends 3 residues before the CDR3 boundary, so the rest is inferred from the germline J gene. V usage is TRBV2 and J usage is TRBJ1-2, with 10 bases aligning to TRBD1. Germline trimming cut 5 bases from V and 6 bases from J; bases unmatched to any gene: 6. This CDR3 has 14 residues. Germline-derived CDR1 and CDR2 are SNHLY and FYNNEI. The DNA read from the CDR3 is TGTGCCAGCAGTCTAGACAGGGGGCTTAATGGC. Translating it yields CASSLDRGLNG. The whole CDR3 sequence is CASSLDRGLNGYTF.

As regards this clone: Read sequence stops 3 residues before the CDR3 end, and the germline J gene provides the missing end. The chain joins TRBV2 to TRBJ1-1, with 8 nucleotides matching TRBD1. The germline V gene encodes CDR1 SNHLY and CDR2 FYNNEI. With 5 bases clipped from V and 5 bases from J, the junction kept 4 bases outside the gene matches. The CDR3 is made up of 13 amino acids. The CDR3 sequence is CASSKQGATEAFF. The sequenced CDR3 bases are TGTGCCAGCAGTAAGCAGGGGGCAACTGAA.

A note on this clone: Read coverage stops 3 residues before the CDR3 terminus; the germline J gene supplies the remainder. The V gene is TRBV7-6, the J gene TRBJ2-5, with TRBD1 identical over 7 bases. J gave up 2 bases and V 1 base, and 1 base lay outside the gene matches. Germline CDR1 reads SGHVS; CDR2 reads FNYEAQ. CDR3 length: 14 residues. Here the CDR3 reads CASSLGGQQETQYF. The CDR3 bases that were read are TGTGCCAGCAGCTTAGGGGGACAGCAAGAGACC.

Turning to this clone: The read ends 3 residues shy of where the CDR3 ends; the end is completed using the germline J gene. The chain is built from TRBV5-1 and TRBJ2-3, with TRBD2 identical over 9 bases. The CDR3 is 15 residues long. J gave up 5 bases and V 4 bases, and 8 bases lay outside the gene matches. Germline V gene lookup returns CDR1 SGHRS and CDR2 YFSETQ. The CDR3 DNA, read in part, is TGCGCCAGCAGCCCACTAGCGGGTGCGGAAGATACG. Amino acid sequence: CASSPLAGAEDT. The full CDR3 is CASSPLAGAEDTQYF.

Details on this clone: The DNA ends 3 residues before the CDR3 does, and the rest of the CDR3 is filled in from the germline J gene. The chain uses TRBV5-5 and TRBJ1-5; possible D gene TRBD1, 6 bases. V was trimmed by 4 bases and J by 5 bases, leaving 16 bases between them. CDR3 length: 15 amino acids. Germline V CDR1 and CDR2: SGHKS, YYEKEE (reference sequence). CDR3 bases read: TGTGCCAGCAGCGTGACAGGAGGGCAATATCAGCCC. Translated: CASSVTGGQYQP. The complete CDR3 sequence is CASSVTGGQYQPQHF.

As to this clone: The read terminates 3 residues before the CDR3 end, so the remaining end is supplied by the germline J gene. The genes are TRBV7-9 and TRBJ2-7; 8 nucleotides match TRBD1. Looked up from germline, CDR1 is SEHNR and CDR2 is FQNEAQ (reference sequence). The CDR3 spans 14 residues. V lost 5 bases and J lost 2; bases outside the gene matches: 5. The chain's CDR3 is CASSGWTGTYEQYF. The sequenced CDR3 bases are TGTGCCAGCAGCGGTTGGACAGGGACCTACGAG.

CDR3 bases read: TGTGCCAGCAGTGAAGTAGGGGGTGAA. It encodes CASSEVGGE. The full CDR3 sequence reads CASSEVGGEAFF. The chain carries TRBV6-1 and TRBJ1-1, with D perhaps TRBD1 (6 bases). The CDR3 end is not reached by the read, which stops 3 residues before it; the germline J gene fills it in. Germline V lookup: CDR1 MNHNS, CDR2 SASEGT. Trimming took 1 base from V and 7 from J, leaving 7 bases between them. The CDR3 is 12 residues long.

To note about this clone: The read stops 3 residues short of the end of the CDR3; the missing end is completed from the germline J gene. The chain couples TRBV19 to TRBJ1-1; TRBD1 might be the D (5 bases). Between the trimmed V and J ends, which lost 2 bases and 5 bases, there was a span of 15 bases. This CDR3 has 15 amino acids. Germline CDR1 is LNHDA and CDR2 is SQIVND (reference sequence). CDR3 residues: CASSIRDSSGTEAFF. CDR3 DNA, as far as it was read: TGTGCCAGTAGTATAAGAGACAGTTCGGGAACTGAA.

A remark on this clone: The read falls 3 residues short of the CDR3 end, and the missing part is taken from the germline J gene. The rearrangement uses TRBV20-1 and TRBJ2-1, with TRBD1 identical over 7 bases. The CDR3 length is 14 residues. Germline V gene lookup returns CDR1 DFQATT and CDR2 SNEGSKA (reference sequence). V was clipped by 3 bases and J by 3 bases; unmatched bases: 5. CDR3 region: CSASGQVLYNEQFF. The CDR3 DNA, read in part, is TGCAGTGCTAGTGGACAGGTTCTCTACAATGAG.

Regarding this clone: Sequencing ends 3 residues short of the CDR3 end; the germline J gene provides the rest. The genes are TRBV5-5 and TRBJ2-7; 10 nucleotides align to TRBD1. The length of the CDR3 is 14 residues. Germline CDR1 reads SGHKS; CDR2 reads YYEKEE (reference sequence). V lost 3 bases and J lost 5; bases outside the gene matches: 5. The sequenced part of the CDR3 DNA is TGTGCCAGCAGCTGGGGGACAGGGGAAGACGAG. It specifies CASSWGTGEDE. The whole CDR3 region reads CASSWGTGEDEQYF.

On this clone: The read stops 3 residues short of the end of the CDR3; the missing end is completed from the germline J gene. The chain has TRBV19 and TRBJ2-2; TRBD1 aligns across 11 bases. This CDR3 is built from 18 residues. Germline V gives CDR1 LNHDA, CDR2 SQIVND (reference sequence). The CDR3 protein is CASGQGALINSGANVLFF. The covered CDR3 bases are TGTGCCAGCGGACAGGGGGCTTTAATAAACTCTGGGGCCAACGTG.

Note on this clone: The CDR3 extends 3 residues past the end of the read, so its final part is completed from the germline J gene. V gene TRBV14 combines with J gene TRBJ2-1; D gene ambiguous. Germline V gene lookup returns CDR1 SGHDN and CDR2 FVKESK. There are 15 residues in the CDR3. V dropped 3 bases and J dropped 6 bases, with 15 bases sitting between them. The CDR3 protein is CASSHAPGAFNEQFF. The CDR3 DNA, read in part, is TGTGCCAGCAGCCACGCTCCCGGAGCGTTCAATGAG.

A note on this clone: From the germline J gene comes the end of the CDR3, since the read stops 3 residues before it. The J gene is TRBJ1-1, the V gene TRBV29-1; 8 positions match TRBD1. This CDR3 has 13 residues. Per germline, CDR1 SQVTM and CDR2 ANQGSEA. J lost 5 bases, V lost 2 bases, and 4 bases had no gene match. CDR3 in amino acids: CSVEQGAWTEAFF. The sequenced CDR3 bases are TGCAGCGTTGAACAGGGGGCTTGGACTGAA.

Details on this clone: The read falls 3 residues short of the CDR3 end, and the missing part is taken from the germline J gene. The gene calls are TRBV4-1 and TRBJ2-1; D perhaps matches TRBD2 (6 bases). The CDR3 length is 13 residues. V shed 7 bases and J shed 9 bases, with 16 bases lying between them. CDR1 MGHRA and CDR2 YSYEKL come from the germline V gene. The CDR3 DNA, read in part, is TGCGCCAGCACGAACGCCGGGGGAGGTGAG. It is translated as CASTNAGGGE. The full CDR3 protein is CASTNAGGGEQFF.

As concerns this clone: The CDR3 extends 3 residues past the end of the read, so its final part is completed from the germline J gene. V usage is TRBV10-3 and J usage is TRBJ1-4, with 7 bases lining up with TRBD1. Germline values: CDR1 ENHRY, CDR2 SYGVKD. The CDR3 consists of 19 residues. J was trimmed by 6 bases and V by 0 bases; bases with no gene match: 16. The CDR3 protein is CAISESTLSQGGKDEKLFF. CDR3 DNA (partial): TGTGCCATCAGTGAGTCGACTCTAAGTCAAGGGGGCAAAGATGAAAAA.

In the case of this clone: The missing CDR3 end, 3 residues past where the read stops, is filled in from the germline J gene. This chain connects TRBV19 to TRBJ2-7; 9 bases align to TRBD1. V was pared by 4 bases and J by 2 bases, with 3 bases of the junction left unmatched. CDR1 is LNHDA and CDR2 is SQIVND in the germline V gene (reference sequence). The CDR3 runs 14 residues. The CDR3 spells CASSTWDRAYEQYF. CDR3 DNA (partial): TGTGCCAGTAGTACCTGGGACAGGGCCTACGAG.

Comment on this clone: Coverage ceases 3 residues before the CDR3 finishes, and the germline J gene fills in the end. The chain links TRBV19 to TRBJ2-7; 10 bases agree with TRBD1. Per the germline V gene, CDR1 is LNHDA and CDR2 is SQIVND (reference sequence). J was trimmed by 3 bases and V by 6 bases; bases with no gene match: 8. The CDR3 runs 15 residues. CDR3 bases read: TGTGCCAGTAGCCCGGGACAGGGGAGGCTCTACGAG. This translates into CASSPGQGRLYE. From start to end, the CDR3 is CASSPGQGRLYEQYF.

Points on this clone: The read comes to an end 3 residues before the CDR3 does, leaving the germline J gene to fill in the end. The V call is TRBV30, the J call TRBJ2-3; unclear D gene. The germline V gene has CDR1 GTSNPN and CDR2 SVGIG (reference sequence). The CDR3 is 11 residues long. CDR3 bases read: TGTGCCTGGAGCACGCCCCGGGCG. Translating it yields CAWSTPRA. The entire CDR3 protein reads CAWSTPRAQYF.

Comment on this clone: The CDR3 goes on 3 residues after the read ends, and that part is filled in from the germline J gene. The chain is built from TRBV2 and TRBJ1-2; no clear D gene. Germline loops: CDR1 SNHLY, CDR2 FYNNEI. CDR3 length: 10 residues. CDR3 loop: CASRTYDYTF. Partial CDR3 DNA: TGTGCCAGCAGAACCTACGAC. Together with reference TRBV2 and TRBJ1-2, the CDR3 gives the full variable domain: EPEVTQTPSHQVTQMGQEVILRCVPISNHLYFYWYRQILGQKVEFLVSFYNNEISEKSEIFDDQFSVERPDGSNFTLKIRSTKLEDSAMYFCASRTYDYTFGSGTRLTVV.

Concerning this clone itself: The CDR3 end falls 3 residues outside the read, so it is completed with the germline J gene. The genes are TRBV5-1 and TRBJ2-7; maybe TRBD1 (6 bases). Germline V gene sequence: CDR1 SGHRS, CDR2 YFSETQ. This CDR3 is built from 14 residues. Trimming removed 1 base at V and 1 base at J, with 9 bases between. CDR3 sequence reads: CASSLSGTSYEQYF. Incomplete CDR3 DNA: TGCGCCAGCAGCTTGTCCGGGACATCCTACGAG.

About this clone: The sequenced fragment ends 3 residues before the CDR3 boundary, so the rest is inferred from the germline J gene. The chain has TRBV7-2 and TRBJ2-2; D is undetermined. The CDR3 is made up of 14 amino acids. V lost 6 bases to trimming and J lost 5 bases, with 13 bases between them. Per the germline V gene, CDR1 is SGHTA and CDR2 is FQGNSA. The covered CDR3 bases are TGTGCCAGCAGGGCGACTCCGAGGACCGGGGAG. Translating gives CASRATPRTGE. The full CDR3 protein is CASRATPRTGELFF.

Regarding this clone: The missing CDR3 end, 3 residues past where the read stops, is filled in from the germline J gene. This rearrangement joins TRBV19 to TRBJ1-1, with D unresolved. The CDR3 is made up of 10 amino acids. The V gene lost 10 bases and the J gene lost 6 bases, with 9 bases spanning the gap. Per the germline V gene, CDR1 is LNHDA and CDR2 is SQIVND (reference sequence). CDR3 DNA, as far as it was read: TGTGCCACCCGGGGTGCTGAA. Its translation: CATRGAE. The entire CDR3 protein is CATRGAEAFF.